This entry lists 20 T cell receptor beta chains sequenced from one sample in a study of T cells in narcolepsy (dated by TCRdb to the late 2010s). Library preparation used the immunoSEQ multiplex PCR assay. The table was pulled from immuneACCESS by TCRdb, which kept in-frame rearrangements only. Such tables lose some clones; where checked, under half of the loss comes from unresolved V genes, and the rest has no known cause. Counted in this sample were tens of thousands of clones; 75% to 85% of them appeared once. The ten largest clonotypes hold about 4.4% of the sample. Sequences were obtained from memory (CD45RA-) CD4+ T cells from blood. The sample's cell subset or site, from its label and the paper: memory T cells sorted ex vivo from peripheral blood. These receptors originate from a human donor in good health.

The rearrangement uses TRBV6-1 and TRBJ1-6; perhaps TRBD1 as D (5 bases). Germline V gene data show CDR1 as MNHNS and CDR2 as SASEGT. Trimming cost V 7 bases and J 7 bases, with 14 bases left between them. This CDR3 spans 14 amino acids. In DNA, the CDR3 is TGTGCCAGCAAACAACCGGGACCCAATTCACCCCTCCACTTT. It is translated as CASKQPGPNSPLHF.

The gene calls are TRBV10-1 and TRBJ1-5; a weak D match, TRBD1 (5 bases). Trimming stripped 10 bases from V and 2 bases from J, with 9 bases between. This CDR3 contains 12 residues. The germline V gene has CDR1 WNHNN and CDR2 SYGVQD (reference sequence). CDR3 protein: CATGQGNQPQHF. The CDR3 DNA reads as TGCGCCACTGGACAAGGCAATCAGCCCCAGCATTTT.

V usage is TRBV6-1 and J usage is TRBJ2-3; D unclear. Germline-derived CDR1 and CDR2 are MNHNS and SASEGT. V lost 7 bases to trimming and J lost 2 bases, with 7 bases between them. The CDR3 is 12 residues long. CDR3 sequence: CASIGVTDTQYF. CDR3 nucleotide sequence: TGTGCCAGCATTGGGGTCACAGATACGCAGTATTTT.

This clone has a single count. The J gene is TRBJ2-7, the V gene TRBV6-6; D call uncertain. Germline V gives CDR1 MNHNY, CDR2 SVGAGI (reference sequence). The CDR3 is 12 residues long. V shed 0 bases and J shed 4 bases, with 4 bases lying between them. For the CDR3, the DNA is TGTGCCAGCAGTTACTCTTCTTACGAGCAGTACTTC. It is translated as CASSYSSYEQYF.

V is TRBV6-1 and J is TRBJ2-5, with TRBD1 identical over 10 bases. V lost 2 bases, J lost 5 bases, and 8 bases stayed unmatched. Germline V gene lookup returns CDR1 MNHNS and CDR2 SASEGT. The CDR3 consists of 16 residues. CDR3 protein: CASSELWDRGLETQYF. DNA of the CDR3: TGTGCCAGCAGTGAACTTTGGGACAGGGGTTTGGAGACCCAGTACTTC.

This sequence joins TRBV15 and TRBJ1-2; D gene unclear. This CDR3 region has 14 residues. The germline V gene encodes CDR1 LNHNV and CDR2 YYDKDF (reference sequence). Trimming took 0 bases from V and 4 from J, leaving 9 bases between them. CDR3 loop: CATSREERSYGYTF. CDR3 bases: TGTGCCACCAGCAGAGAGGAGCGTTCCTATGGCTACACCTTC.

The genes are TRBV6-6 and TRBJ2-1; D remains ambiguous. The V end was cut by 6 bases, the J end by 4 bases, with 16 bases between. Germline CDR1 MNHNY, CDR2 SVGAGI (reference sequence). This CDR3 region has 15 residues. CDR3 coding DNA: TGTGCCAGCAGCTCCGACATTCTCGGGTACAATGAGCAGTTCTTC. Protein sequence: CASSSDILGYNEQFF.

With regard to this clone: At one of its ends the junction is not consistent with the germline gene, which may arise from a read error. The chain has TRBV7-7 and TRBJ2-3; 8 bases line up with TRBD2. The CDR3 contains 15 residues. Germline V gene data show CDR1 as SSHAT and CDR2 as FNYEAQ (reference sequence). The CDR3 sequence is CASSDGTRVTDTQYF. The CDR3 bases are TGTGCTAGCAGCGACGGGACTAGGGTTACAGATACGCAGTATTTT. Full variable domain (rest looked up from reference TRBV7-7 and TRBJ2-3): GAGVSQSPRYKVTKRGQDVTLRCDPISSHATLYWYQQALGQGPEFLTYFNYEAQPDKSGLPSDRFSAERPEGSISTLTIQRTEQRDSAMYRCASSDGTRVTDTQYFGPGTRLTVL.

This chain uses TRBV27 with TRBJ2-7; the D is unclear. CDR3 length equals 13 residues. Germline values: CDR1 MNHEY, CDR2 SMNVEV (reference sequence). V lost 5 bases, J lost 0 bases, and 8 bases lay in between. CDR3 nucleotides: TGTGCCAGCAGTACGGCCCCCTCCTACGAGCAGTACTTC. Translated: CASSTAPSYEQYF.

The gene calls are TRBV23-1 and TRBJ1-6; maybe TRBD1 (5 bases). TRBV23-1 carries the ORF label, with uncertain function. There are 17 residues in the CDR3. The V and J ends lost 2 bases and 0 bases respectively, with 11 bases between them. CDR3 coding DNA: TGCGCCAGCAGTCAACAGGGAATGAGCTCCTATAATTCACCCCTCCACTTT. This translates into CASSQQGMSSYNSPLHF.

The table lists this clone with a count of one. The J gene is TRBJ1-6, the V gene TRBV19; D might be TRBD1 (6 bases). CDR1 and CDR2 from the germline V gene are LNHDA and SQIVND (reference sequence). The CDR3 is 13 amino acids. V shed 11 bases and J shed 7 bases, with 15 bases lying between them. CDR3 residues: CASQTGRNSPLHF. In DNA, the CDR3 is TGTGCCTCCCAGACAGGCCGAAATTCACCCCTCCACTTT.

The J gene is TRBJ1-3, the V gene TRBV11-2; maybe TRBD1 (6 bases). Deletions cut 5 bases from V and 3 bases from J, with 11 bases between. Germline values: CDR1 SGHAT, CDR2 FQNNGV. The CDR3 is 14 residues long. The CDR3 loop reads CASSQGSFGNTIYF. DNA of the CDR3: TGTGCCAGCAGCCAGGGGTCGTTTGGAAACACCATATATTTT.

V gene TRBV7-8 combines with J gene TRBJ2-7; D unclear. This CDR3 has 13 amino acids. Trimming cost V 0 bases and J 3 bases, with 6 bases left between them. Looked up from germline, CDR1 is SGHVS and CDR2 is FQNEAQ. CDR3 DNA: TGTGCCAGCAGCTTAGCGGGAAACTACGAGCAGTACTTC. Amino acids: CASSLAGNYEQYF.

This clone was picked up a small number of times. Other DNA variants within this sample encode the same CDR3. The chain has TRBV5-4 and TRBJ2-3; 12 nucleotides line up with TRBD2. CDR3 length: 15 residues. Germline V gene data show CDR1 as SGHNT and CDR2 as YYREEE (reference sequence). V lost 4 bases and J lost 1; bases outside the gene matches: 1. The CDR3, as DNA: TGTGCCAGCAGCCTAGCGGGGGGGGGCACAGATACGCAGTATTTT. Protein: CASSLAGGGTDTQYF.

The genes are TRBV5-1 and TRBJ1-4, with TRBD1 matching 7 bases. The CDR3 is 15 residues long. J was trimmed by 5 bases and V by 3 bases; bases with no gene match: 7. Germline lookup yields CDR1 SGHRS and CDR2 YFSETQ. CDR3 protein: CASSSSRGPNEKLFF. CDR3 coding DNA: TGCGCCAGCAGCTCCTCGAGGGGGCCCAATGAAAAACTGTTTTTT.

The rearrangement joins TRBV6-5 to TRBJ2-7; D perhaps matches TRBD2 (6 bases). V lost 6 bases, J lost 9 bases, and 15 bases lay in between. The CDR3 totals 12 residues. Germline assignment: CDR1 MNHEY and CDR2 SVGAGI. CDR3: CASRGGSAAQYF. CDR3 DNA sequence: TGTGCCAGCAGGGGGGGTTCGGCGGCGCAGTACTTC.

This clone turned up a few times. This rearrangement joins TRBV11-3 to TRBJ1-4; TRBD1 might be the D (5 bases). In germline, CDR1 is SGHNT, CDR2 YENEEA. The V end was cut by 1 base, the J end by 5 bases, with 14 bases between. The CDR3 covers 16 residues. CDR3 bases: TGTGCCAGCAGCTTAGCCCCGGGACTCCTAAATGAAAAACTGTTTTTT. Its translation is CASSLAPGLLNEKLFF.

CDR3 region: CASSLGQDYTDTQYF. CDR3 nucleotide sequence: TGTGCCAGCAGCTTAGGTCAGGACTACACAGATACGCAGTATTTT. The chain couples TRBV11-3 to TRBJ2-3, with a weak D call TRBD2 (6 bases). The CDR3 sequence is 15 residues long. The germline V gene encodes CDR1 SGHNT and CDR2 YENEEA. V was shortened by 1 base and J by 2 bases, with 10 bases between the two germline ends.

The chain uses TRBV5-1 and TRBJ2-1, with TRBD1 identical over 9 bases. In germline, CDR1 is SGHRS, CDR2 YFSETQ. This CDR3 is 17 amino acids long. V dropped 4 bases and J dropped 3; count of bases not matched to a gene: 11. The CDR3: CASSTETGTGIYNEQFF. The CDR3 nucleotides read TGCGCCAGCAGCACCGAAACCGGGACAGGGATCTACAATGAGCAGTTCTTC.

The rearrangement joins TRBV7-3 to TRBJ2-7; D ambiguous. The germline V and J ends were trimmed by 1 base and 7 bases, with 11 bases remaining between them. CDR3 length: 13 residues. The germline gives CDR1 SGHTA, CDR2 FQGTGA. In DNA, the CDR3 is TGTGCCAGCAGCTTAATCAGCAATGGGGAGCAGTACTTC. It encodes CASSLISNGEQYF.